The 21 T cell receptor beta chains given below trace back to one sample, sequenced in a study of blood T cells in healthy people across ages. A J-beta primer mix and a sample-barcoded 5' primer were used in a second PCR of roughly 7 to 12 cycles. TCRdb re-derived calls from the 5' RACE reads in MiXCR, one entry per CDR3 protein. The sample records 1.5 million to 2 million distinct CDR3 sequences, approximately 50% being singletons. Sequences were obtained from blood. The receptors originated from a middle-aged woman in good health.

This clonotype was counted a few times. V is TRBV7-2 and J is TRBJ2-5; the D is unclear. V lost 4 bases and J 4 bases, leaving 13 bases between the germline ends. From germline, CDR1 is SGHTA and CDR2 FQGNSA. The CDR3 is 14 amino acids. The CDR3 bases are TGTGCCAGCAGCTCCGGGCCCCTGGGAGAGACCCAGTACTTC. Translation: CASSSGPLGETQYF. The full variable domain, in which reference TRBV7-2 and TRBJ2-5 provide the parts outside the CDR3, is GAGVSQSPSNKVTEKGKDVELRCDPISGHTALYWYRQSLGQGLEFLIYFQGNSAPDKSGLPSDRFSAERTGGSVSTLTIQRTQQEDSAVYLCASSSGPLGETQYFGPGTRLLVL.

J is TRBJ1-1 and V is TRBV7-9, with 9 positions matching TRBD1. The length of the CDR3 is 16 residues. Germline CDR1 SEHNR, CDR2 FQNEAQ (reference sequence). V dropped 7 bases and J dropped 5; count of bases not matched to a gene: 14. The CDR3 coding sequence is TGTGCCAGCACATCCGGGACAGGGATAGTAGGTACTGAAGCTTTCTTT. As protein: CASTSGTGIVGTEAFF.

This clonotype came up a few times. CDR3 residues: CASSLQGSLANNEQFF. The CDR3 nucleotides read TGTGCCAGCAGCTTACAAGGTTCTCTAGCGAACAATGAGCAGTTCTTC. The gene calls are TRBV7-3 and TRBJ2-1, with TRBD2 as a possible D gene (6 bases). In germline, CDR1 is SGHTA, CDR2 FQGTGA. The CDR3 is 16 amino acids. The ends were cut back, 2 bases at V and 5 bases at J, with 16 bases in the middle.

The genes are TRBV12-3 or TRBV12-4 and TRBJ2-5; D uncertain. The V gene lost 8 bases and the J gene lost 2 bases, with 12 bases spanning the gap. This CDR3 spans 13 amino acids. This CDR3 is CASAMGTQETQYF. CDR3 bases: TGTGCCAGCGCGATGGGAACTCAAGAGACCCAGTACTTC.

This clonotype was seen only a few times. The rearrangement links TRBV6-2 or TRBV6-3 to TRBJ2-7; tentative D call: TRBD1 (5 bases). The CDR3 runs to 15 residues. The germline V and J ends were trimmed by 0 bases and 3 bases, with 12 bases remaining between them. Germline V gene sequence: CDR1 MNHEY, CDR2 SVGEGT. Here the CDR3 DNA reads TGTGCCAGCAGTTACTCAGGGGATTCGTACTACGAGCAGTACTTC. It codes for CASSYSGDSYYEQYF.

CDR3 in DNA: TGTGCCAGCAGCAAAGGCGGGGTGGACGAGCAGTACTTC. Amino acid sequence: CASSKGGVDEQYF. This rearrangement joins TRBV11-3 to TRBJ2-7; perhaps TRBD2 as D (6 bases). The V and J ends lost 5 bases and 5 bases respectively, with 13 bases between them. The V gene's germline CDR1 is SGHNT and CDR2 YENEEA. The CDR3 totals 13 residues.

This clonotype was seen a few times. V gene TRBV5-1 combines with J gene TRBJ2-1; D is perhaps TRBD2 (6 bases). This CDR3 contains 16 residues. V shed 4 bases and J shed 0 bases, with 14 bases lying between them. CDR1 and CDR2 (germline): SGHRS, YFSETQ. CDR3 in DNA: TGCGCCAGCAGCGCCACTAGCCAAAGCTCCTACAATGAGCAGTTCTTC. Translation gives CASSATSQSSYNEQFF.

The CDR3 DNA follows: TGTGCCACCAGCAGAGCGGCGACAGGGGTCGGACAGCCCCAGCATTTT. It translates to CATSRAATGVGQPQHF. This sequence joins TRBV15 and TRBJ1-5; 8 bases match TRBD1. J gave up 7 bases and V 1 base, and 9 bases lay outside the gene matches. The CDR3 spans 16 residues. Looked up from germline, CDR1 is LNHNV and CDR2 is YYDKDF (reference sequence).

This chain joins TRBV20-1 and TRBJ2-3; 8 positions agree with TRBD2. V trimming: 0 bases; J trimming: 6 bases; junction bases outside the gene matches: 8. This CDR3 has 15 amino acids. Germline V gene data show CDR1 as DFQATT and CDR2 as SNEGSKA (reference sequence). Here the CDR3 DNA reads TGCAGTGCTAGAGATCATTCGGGAGGGGCGGATACGCAGTATTTT. This gives the protein CSARDHSGGADTQYF.

V usage is TRBV28 and J usage is TRBJ2-1, with 8 nucleotides matching TRBD1. The J segment lost 5 bases and the V segment lost 4 bases, leaving 7 bases of the junction unmatched. The CDR3 is 15 amino acids. Per germline, CDR1 MDHEN and CDR2 SYDVKM. The CDR3 nucleotides are TGTGCCAGCAGTTGGACAGGGTCGGGGAACAATGAGCAGTTCTTC. Encoded protein: CASSWTGSGNNEQFF.

This clonotype was detected a few times. A read error is possible here, since a much larger clone lies one base away. The CDR3 loop reads CASSLDSFYEQYF. CDR3 DNA: TGTGCCAGCAGTTTGGACAGCTTCTACGAGCAGTACTTC. V is TRBV12-3 or TRBV12-4 and J is TRBJ2-7; a weak D match, TRBD1 (6 bases). V gave up 3 bases and J gave up 3 bases, with 9 bases separating them. The CDR3 covers 13 residues.

V and J are TRBV7-2 and TRBJ2-1; 8 positions match TRBD2. Germline-derived CDR1 and CDR2 are SGHTA and FQGNSA. This CDR3 has 13 residues. J was trimmed by 7 bases and V by 5 bases; bases with no gene match: 4. This CDR3 reads CASSGGGWNEQFF. The CDR3 DNA is TGTGCCAGCAGCGGCGGGGGGTGGAATGAGCAGTTCTTC.

The V gene is TRBV15, the J gene TRBJ2-7, with a weak D call TRBD1 (6 bases). Germline CDR1 LNHNV, CDR2 YYDKDF (reference sequence). This CDR3 comprises 15 residues. The V gene lost 3 bases and the J gene lost 5 bases, with 17 bases spanning the gap. CDR3 DNA sequence: TGTGCCACCAGCAGCACAATTACAGGGTACCACGAGCAGTACTTC. It specifies CATSSTITGYHEQYF.

This chain uses TRBV2 with TRBJ2-3, with D unclear. Germline CDR1 reads SNHLY; CDR2 reads FYNNEI. CDR3 length: 14 amino acids. Deletions cut 2 bases from V and 2 bases from J, with 8 bases between. The CDR3 DNA is TGTGCCAGCAGTGAATGGGCCATCACAGATACGCAGTATTTT. This gives the protein CASSEWAITDTQYF.

The CDR3 is CASSPFIGTSGGLTDTQYF. In DNA form, the CDR3 reads TGTGCCAGCAGCCCTTTTATTGGGACTAGCGGGGGGCTCACAGATACGCAGTATTTT. The rearrangement links TRBV9 to TRBJ2-3, with 15 nucleotides matching TRBD2. With V trimmed by 4 bases and J by 2 bases, 11 bases remained unmatched. In germline, CDR1 is SGDLS, CDR2 YYNGEE. There are 19 residues in the CDR3.

The rearrangement links TRBV28 to TRBJ2-5; tentative D call: TRBD1 (6 bases). Germline V lookup: CDR1 MDHEN, CDR2 SYDVKM. The CDR3 has 15 amino acids. Trimming removed 7 bases at V and 0 bases at J, with 15 bases between. The CDR3 protein is CASTPSNRDQETQYF. CDR3 DNA sequence: TGTGCCAGCACCCCTTCAAACAGGGACCAAGAGACCCAGTACTTC.

This clonotype turned up a few times. This chain connects TRBV27 to TRBJ2-5; the match to TRBD1 covers 10 bases. This CDR3 is built from 16 residues. V was clipped by 2 bases and J by 1 base; unmatched bases: 4. CDR1 is MNHEY and CDR2 is SMNVEV in the germline V gene (reference sequence). The CDR3 coding sequence is TGTGCCAGCAGTTTAACCGGGACAGGGGCCCAAGAGACCCAGTACTTC. Protein sequence: CASSLTGTGAQETQYF.

In this sample, this clonotype turned up once. The rearrangement uses TRBV20-1 and TRBJ1-2; 10 nucleotides match TRBD1. V was clipped by 0 bases and J by 8 bases; unmatched bases: 9. Looked up from germline, CDR1 is DFQATT and CDR2 is SNEGSKA (reference sequence). The CDR3 totals 15 residues. This CDR3 reads CSARDQDRGNRGYTF. As DNA, the CDR3 is TGCAGTGCTAGAGACCAGGACAGGGGGAACAGGGGCTACACCTTC.

This clonotype has a handful of counts. The chain combines TRBV25-1 with TRBJ1-4, with D hard to call. CDR1 and CDR2 from the germline V gene are MGHDK and SYGVNS. V was pared by 6 bases and J by 6 bases, with 14 bases between. CDR3 size: 14 residues. The CDR3 DNA reads as TGTGCCAGCAGAAAGGAGGGCGTATATGAAAAACTGTTTTTT. Amino acids: CASRKEGVYEKLFF.

The chain joins TRBV7-2 to TRBJ2-5; D perhaps matches TRBD2 (6 bases). This CDR3 has 15 amino acids. Germline-derived CDR1 and CDR2 are SGHTA and FQGNSA. Trimming took off 3 bases at V and 11 bases at J, with 22 bases between the two ends. The CDR3 coding sequence is TGTGCCAGCAGCTTCGAGGGAGGCCCCTTAATGGAGCAGTACTTC. Its translation is CASSFEGGPLMEQYF. The complete variable domain, with remaining parts taken from reference TRBV7-2 and TRBJ2-5, reads GAGVSQSPSNKVTEKGKDVELRCDPISGHTALYWYRQSLGQGLEFLIYFQGNSAPDKSGLPSDRFSAERTGGSVSTLTIQRTQQEDSAVYLCASSFEGGPLMEQYFGPGTRLLVL.

The J gene is TRBJ2-3, the V gene TRBV6-5; D gene uncertain. The CDR3 is 14 amino acids. V was cut by 6 bases and J by 0 bases, with 10 bases left in between. Germline-derived CDR1 and CDR2 are MNHEY and SVGAGI. CDR3 in DNA: TGTGCCAGCAGAGTGGGCCGCAGCACAGATACGCAGTATTTT. Amino acids: CASRVGRSTDTQYF.